The 19 T cell receptor beta chains below all came from one sample that was sequenced in a study of blood T cell repertoires in COVID-19. Method: immunoSEQ multiplex PCR; TCRdb's copy keeps in-frame clones and lacks some. The sample yields 400,000 or so clones, 90% seen once. Sequenced input: PBMCs or T cells enriched from blood (not recorded which). Every receptor here comes from a man aged 18 to 30 who had recovered from COVID-19.

This clone has only one observation. CDR3 DNA sequence: TGTGCCAGCAGATCCGCGGGGGGGAACTATGGCTACACCTTC. Translating gives CASRSAGGNYGYTF. This sequence joins TRBV28 and TRBJ1-2; the D gene is possibly TRBD1 (5 bases). V was trimmed by 6 bases and J by 2 bases, leaving 13 bases between them. Germline V gene sequence: CDR1 MDHEN, CDR2 SYDVKM. CDR3 length: 14 amino acids.

The chain is built from TRBV11-3 and TRBJ1-6; D unclear. The length of the CDR3 is 14 residues. Between the trimmed V and J ends, which lost 5 bases and 8 bases, there was a span of 13 bases. Per germline, CDR1 SGHNT and CDR2 YENEEA. CDR3 nucleotide sequence: TGTGCCAGCAGCCACGGGAACGTCGATTCACCCCTCCACTTT. Its protein product is CASSHGNVDSPLHF.

This chain joins TRBV10-2 and TRBJ2-3, with TRBD1 identical over 8 bases. V was pared by 1 base and J by 0 bases, with 3 bases of the junction left unmatched. The CDR3 spans 16 residues. CDR1 WSHSY and CDR2 SAAADI come from the germline V gene. The CDR3 is CASSELGQASTDTQYF. Written as DNA, the CDR3 is TGCGCCAGCAGTGAGTTGGGACAGGCTAGCACAGATACGCAGTATTTT.

The rearrangement joins TRBV7-9 to TRBJ1-4; 8 nucleotides line up with TRBD1. The V segment lost 7 bases and the J segment 8 bases; nucleotides outside the gene matches: 15. This CDR3 spans 16 amino acids. CDR1 SEHNR and CDR2 FQNEAQ come from the germline V gene (reference sequence). The CDR3 sequence: CASTLTADREGEKLFF. Written as DNA, the CDR3 is TGTGCCAGCACCTTGACAGCGGACAGGGAAGGCGAAAAACTGTTTTTT.

The chain employs TRBV5-4 and TRBJ1-2; 9 bases are a match to TRBD1. Germline trimming cut 4 bases from V and 4 bases from J; bases unmatched to any gene: 5. This CDR3 has 14 residues. From germline, CDR1 is SGHNT and CDR2 YYREEE (reference sequence). The CDR3 loop is CASSPGQGSYGYTF. In DNA, the CDR3 is TGTGCCAGCAGCCCGGGACAGGGAAGCTATGGCTACACCTTC.

This rearrangement joins TRBV7-2 to TRBJ1-6; D remains ambiguous. There are 15 residues in the CDR3. The V end was cut by 2 bases, the J end by 8 bases, with 13 bases between. Germline V gene lookup returns CDR1 SGHTA and CDR2 FQGNSA. CDR3 coding DNA: TGTGCCAGCAGCTTAACTGGGTCGGCGGATTCACCCCTCCACTTT. This gives the protein CASSLTGSADSPLHF.

V is TRBV19 and J is TRBJ2-7, with 9 bases matching TRBD1. The CDR3 extends over 15 amino acids. Germline values: CDR1 LNHDA, CDR2 SQIVND (reference sequence). V lost 5 bases and J lost 2; bases outside the gene matches: 7. CDR3 loop: CASSQQGAIPYEQYF. The DNA of the CDR3 is TGTGCCAGTAGTCAACAGGGGGCGATCCCCTACGAGCAGTACTTC.

The chain recombines TRBV7-9 with TRBJ1-5, with 9 bases identical to TRBD1. Germline V gene sequence: CDR1 SEHNR, CDR2 FQNEAQ (reference sequence). This CDR3 has 15 residues. J gave up 5 bases and V 4 bases, and 6 bases lay outside the gene matches. This chain's CDR3 is CASSSGQGSDQPQHF. Here the CDR3 DNA reads TGTGCCAGCAGCTCCGGACAGGGGAGCGATCAGCCCCAGCATTTT.

V usage is TRBV4-1 and J usage is TRBJ2-7; 11 positions agree with TRBD2. With 1 base clipped from V and 0 bases from J, the junction kept 2 bases outside the gene matches. The germline gives CDR1 MGHRA, CDR2 YSYEKL. This CDR3 has 16 residues. CDR3 coding DNA: TGCGCCAGCAGCCAAGGACTAGCGGGACGCTCCTACGAGCAGTACTTC. This gives the protein CASSQGLAGRSYEQYF.

The V gene is TRBV6-1, the J gene TRBJ2-1; perhaps TRBD2 as D (6 bases). Germline assignment: CDR1 MNHNS and CDR2 SASEGT. The CDR3 has 17 amino acids. The V end lost 2 bases, the J end lost 3 bases, and 17 bases lay between the germline ends. The CDR3 DNA sequence: TGTGCCAGCAGTGAAATCCCACCGACGGGGGACTACAATGAGCAGTTCTTC. This translates into CASSEIPPTGDYNEQFF.

This clone was seen more than once but under ten times. The V gene is TRBV11-2, the J gene TRBJ1-6, with a tentative D call TRBD1 (6 bases). This CDR3 is built from 12 residues. Trimming stripped 5 bases from V and 16 bases from J, with 15 bases between. Germline lookup yields CDR1 SGHAT and CDR2 FQNNGV. CDR3 region: CASSPVGQSLHF. Written as DNA, the CDR3 is TGTGCCAGCAGCCCGGTAGGACAGAGTCTCCACTTT.

This clone showed up just once. The V call is TRBV4-1, the J call TRBJ1-3; D unresolved. The CDR3 sequence is 16 residues long. V was pared by 1 base and J by 0 bases, with 10 bases between. Germline-derived CDR1 and CDR2 are MGHRA and YSYEKL. The CDR3 DNA reads TGCGCCAGCAGCCAAGGAATACAGAGCTCTGGAAACACCATATATTTT. Protein: CASSQGIQSSGNTIYF.

V usage is TRBV7-8 and J usage is TRBJ1-4; D ambiguous. Germline lookup yields CDR1 SGHVS and CDR2 FQNEAQ. The ends were cut back, 4 bases at V and 3 bases at J, with 12 bases in the middle. The CDR3 totals 15 residues. Written as DNA, the CDR3 is TGTGCCAGCAGCTCCAGAAGAGGGTCTAATGAAAAACTGTTTTTT. Translated: CASSSRRGSNEKLFF.

This clone has just one count. The chain uses TRBV10-3 and TRBJ1-2, with TRBD1 matching over 7 bases. Germline values: CDR1 ENHRY, CDR2 SYGVKD. The CDR3 consists of 16 residues. Trimming removed 6 bases from V and 4 bases from J; junction bases left unmatched: 14. CDR3 sequence reads: CAISLGAAGGSYGYTF. In DNA form, the CDR3 reads TGTGCCATCAGCCTTGGCGCGGCAGGGGGATCCTATGGCTACACCTTC.

This sequence joins TRBV11-2 and TRBJ1-1, with D uncertain. Germline V gene data show CDR1 as SGHAT and CDR2 as FQNNGV. Between the trimmed V and J ends, which lost 2 bases and 0 bases, there was a span of 4 bases. This CDR3 has 13 amino acids. CDR3 in DNA: TGTGCCAGCAGCTTACGGGTGAACACTGAAGCTTTCTTT. Protein product: CASSLRVNTEAFF.

V usage is TRBV24-1 and J usage is TRBJ1-2, with a possible D match to TRBD1 (6 bases). The V gene lost 5 bases and the J gene lost 3 bases, with 9 bases spanning the gap. This CDR3 is 13 amino acids long. Germline V gene data show CDR1 as KGHDR and CDR2 as SFDVKD. The CDR3 nucleotides read TGTGCCACCAGTGGACAGGCCTACTATGGCTACACCTTC. Translating gives CATSGQAYYGYTF.

The chain links TRBV28 to TRBJ1-2; 8 bases fit TRBD1. The length of the CDR3 is 14 residues. J gave up 4 bases and V 8 bases, and 9 bases lay outside the gene matches. CDR1 MDHEN and CDR2 SYDVKM come from the germline V gene. Written as DNA, the CDR3 is TGTGCCAGCTCCTACCCCGACAGGGGCTATGGCTACACCTTC. It codes for CASSYPDRGYGYTF.

This chain links TRBV6-5 with TRBJ1-2; 7 nucleotides align to TRBD1. This CDR3 contains 13 residues. The junction had 11 bases not matched to a gene; V was cut back by 8 bases and J by 8 bases. Germline CDR1 MNHEY, CDR2 SVGAGI. CDR3 loop: CASSAPNRGGYTF. The CDR3 DNA reads TGTGCCAGCTCTGCACCAAACAGGGGAGGCTACACCTTC.

This clone was seen a handful of times. J is TRBJ2-1 and V is TRBV7-8; 9 bases map to TRBD2. This CDR3 has 16 residues. V dropped 8 bases and J dropped 1; count of bases not matched to a gene: 9. Per germline, CDR1 SGHVS and CDR2 FQNEAQ. The CDR3 region is CASAGGGGASYNEQFF. CDR3 DNA: TGTGCCAGCGCGGGGGGGGGCGGAGCTTCCTACAATGAGCAGTTCTTC.